This TCR beta chain was profiled in a study of vaccination and CD4 T cells after COVID-19. A note on this clonotype: Its antigen is not known.

Sequenced with the Oncomine TCR Beta short-read assay was DNA taken from cultured CD4+ T cells. Genomic DNA was extracted from cultured CD4+ T cells. TCRdb analysed the PCR reads with MiXCR anew, one entry per CDR3 protein. In the table there are more than 9,000 distinct CDR3 sequences, around 30% of which are singletons. The treatment is: approximately 9-day PBMC culture with coronavirus spike peptide pools or control peptides (ViraFEST assay). Harvesting of the unexposed donor's CD4+ T cells predated the COVID-19 pandemic (2011-2018). CD4+ T cells from unexposed donors were probed, cells permitting, with SARS-CoV-2 S/N and four cold-coronavirus spikes. Germline V gives CDR1 MNHEY, CDR2 SVGEGT. The CDR3 totals 16 residues. Germline trimming cut 7 bases from V and 0 bases from J; bases unmatched to any gene: 9.

This sequence was found in a human donor in good health. Sample: CD4+ T cells from blood, cultured in vitro. The J gene is TRBJ2-3, the V gene TRBV6-2 or TRBV6-3, with 8 bases aligning to TRBD2. The CDR3 loop reads CASKSSSGWSTDTQYF. The CDR3 nucleotides are TGTGCCAGCAAATCCTCTAGCGGGTGGAGCACAGATACGCAGTATTTT.